A selection of T cell receptor beta chains follows, all from one sample in a study of human T cells and chemical hapten exposure. One entry per CDR3 protein results from TCRdb running MiXCR on the RACE reads. Of around 250,000 distinct CDR3 sequences listed, over 8% were seen once; the top ten hold 2% to 2.5%. The specimen was whole blood, collected in connection with sensitization to the hapten diphenylcyclopropenone (DPC). The receptor source for this set is a woman in her forties with alopecia areata. Some clones in this sample may be carry-over from other donors' samples. The CDR3 runs from the conserved cysteine through the conserved F or W. Each record gives: CDR3 DNA, CDR3 protein, V gene, clone size, J gene, D gene. A D gene is named only where the DNA matches it firmly. Some rows mark clone size as missing; the rest say once, few, many or name a class of expanded clone.

cdr3_nt: TGTGCCAGCAGCCTAGCCGGGACAGGGTTACAGCCCCAGCATTTT
cdr3_aa: CASSLAGTGLQPQHF
v_call: TRBV7-9
clone_size: NA
j_call: TRBJ1-5
d_call: TRBD1

cdr3_nt: TGCGCCAGCAGCCAAGTTAACAACGCCTACGAGCAGTACTTC
cdr3_aa: CASSQVNNAYEQYF
v_call: TRBV4-3
clone_size: few
j_call: TRBJ2-7
d_call: NA

cdr3_nt: TGTGCCAGCCGTCTACTGGGGGGACAGGGATATCAGCCCCAGCATTTT
cdr3_aa: CASRLLGGQGYQPQHF
v_call: TRBV28
clone_size: many
j_call: TRBJ1-5
d_call: TRBD1

cdr3_nt: TGTGCCAGCCCACCAGACCGACAGGCTAATCAGCCCCAGCATTTT
cdr3_aa: CASPPDRQANQPQHF
v_call: TRBV18
clone_size: NA
j_call: TRBJ1-5
d_call: NA

cdr3_nt: TGTGCCACCAGTGATACTGGGACAGGGGGCTGGAACGAGCAGTACTTC
cdr3_aa: CATSDTGTGGWNEQYF
v_call: TRBV24-1
clone_size: few
j_call: TRBJ2-7
d_call: TRBD1

cdr3_nt: TGTGCCTCTAGTAGTCGGACTTCCTACGAGCAGTACTTC
cdr3_aa: CASSSRTSYEQYF
v_call: TRBV10-3
clone_size: NA
j_call: TRBJ2-7
d_call: NA

cdr3_nt: TGTGCCAGCAGCCAAGATCCGTCGGGGGTTAATCAGCCCCAGCATTTT
cdr3_aa: CASSQDPSGVNQPQHF
v_call: TRBV4-2
clone_size: NA
j_call: TRBJ1-5
d_call: NA

cdr3_nt: TGTGCCAGTAGAATGGAGGACCGCACAGATACGCAGTATTTT
cdr3_aa: CASRMEDRTDTQYF
v_call: TRBV19
clone_size: few
j_call: TRBJ2-3
d_call: NA

cdr3_nt: TGTGCCAGCAGTGATGAAACCTACGAGCAGTACTTC
cdr3_aa: CASSDETYEQYF
v_call: TRBV2
clone_size: few
j_call: TRBJ2-7
d_call: NA

cdr3_nt: TGTGCCAGCAGCTTGGCAGGGACAGGGGACCACGAGCAGTACTTC
cdr3_aa: CASSLAGTGDHEQYF
v_call: TRBV5-4
clone_size: NA
j_call: TRBJ2-7
d_call: TRBD1

cdr3_nt: TGTGCCAGCCCTCGATGGGGAGTTTGTAGCAATCAGCCCCAGCATTTT
cdr3_aa: CASPRWGVCSNQPQHF
v_call: TRBV27
clone_size: few
j_call: TRBJ1-5
d_call: NA

cdr3_nt: TGCGCCAGCAGCCAAGCTCGGACAGGGGCCAGTACTGAAGCTTTCTTT
cdr3_aa: CASSQARTGASTEAFF
v_call: TRBV4-1
clone_size: NA
j_call: TRBJ1-1
d_call: TRBD1

cdr3_nt: TGCAGCGTTGAACTTATCGGAGTCTACGAGCAGTACTTC
cdr3_aa: CSVELIGVYEQYF
v_call: TRBV29-1
clone_size: few
j_call: TRBJ2-7
d_call: NA

cdr3_nt: TGTGCCAGCAGTTACACGGGAGGGGGCTACAATGAGCAGTTCTTC
cdr3_aa: CASSYTGGGYNEQFF
v_call: TRBV6-5
clone_size: many
j_call: TRBJ2-1
d_call: TRBD2

cdr3_nt: TGTGCCAGCGTGGCGGGGAAGATCAATGAGCAGTTCTTC
cdr3_aa: CASVAGKINEQFF
v_call: TRBV7-8
clone_size: few
j_call: TRBJ2-1
d_call: NA

cdr3_nt: TGTGCCTGGAACGGGGCAGCCCGAAATTCACCCCTCCACTTT
cdr3_aa: CAWNGAARNSPLHF
v_call: TRBV30
clone_size: NA
j_call: TRBJ1-6
d_call: NA

cdr3_nt: TGTGCCAGCAGTCGACATACTACCGATAACACTGAAGCTTTCTTT
cdr3_aa: CASSRHTTDNTEAFF
v_call: TRBV28
clone_size: NA
j_call: TRBJ1-1
d_call: NA

cdr3_nt: TGTGCCAGCAGCGCGACAGGGGATAACACTGAAGCTTTCTTT
cdr3_aa: CASSATGDNTEAFF
v_call: TRBV7-3
clone_size: many
j_call: TRBJ1-1
d_call: TRBD1

cdr3_nt: TGTGCCAGCAGTAGGGCAGGGAGCTCCTACGAGCAGTACTTC
cdr3_aa: CASSRAGSSYEQYF
v_call: TRBV27
clone_size: few
j_call: TRBJ2-7
d_call: NA

cdr3_nt: TGCGCCAGCAGACCCGGGACAGATGGTTTCTATGGCTACACCTTC
cdr3_aa: CASRPGTDGFYGYTF
v_call: TRBV5-1
clone_size: NA
j_call: TRBJ1-2
d_call: TRBD1

cdr3_nt: TGTGCCAGCTCACCATCCCTGGATCAGCCCCAGCATTTT
cdr3_aa: CASSPSLDQPQHF
v_call: TRBV18
clone_size: few
j_call: TRBJ1-5
d_call: NA

cdr3_nt: TGCAGTGCTAATATACCAACTAGCGGGAGTTCAGATACGCAGTATTTT
cdr3_aa: CSANIPTSGSSDTQYF
v_call: TRBV20-1
clone_size: few
j_call: TRBJ2-3
d_call: TRBD2

cdr3_nt: TGTGCCAGCAGCCGACTAGCGGGAGATACGCAGTATTTT
cdr3_aa: CASSRLAGDTQYF
v_call: TRBV7-9
clone_size: NA
j_call: TRBJ2-3
d_call: TRBD2

cdr3_nt: TGTGCCAGCACCCCATGGCGCGGGAGCTCCTACGAGCAGTACTTC
cdr3_aa: CASTPWRGSSYEQYF
v_call: TRBV6-2/TRBV6-3
clone_size: few
j_call: TRBJ2-7
d_call: TRBD2

cdr3_nt: TGTGCCAGCAGCTGGGGGGGACTAGCGGGAGGAGGCACCGGGGAGCTGTTTTTT
cdr3_aa: CASSWGGLAGGGTGELFF
v_call: TRBV7-2
clone_size: many
j_call: TRBJ2-2
d_call: TRBD2

cdr3_nt: TGTGCCAGCAGTTTAAACGTGGGAAAACTGTTTTTT
cdr3_aa: CASSLNVGKLFF
v_call: TRBV12-3/TRBV12-4
clone_size: NA
j_call: TRBJ1-4
d_call: NA

cdr3_nt: TGTGCCAGCAGTTTATTTCAGGGTGCCGAGCAGTTCTTC
cdr3_aa: CASSLFQGAEQFF
v_call: TRBV12-3/TRBV12-4
clone_size: few
j_call: TRBJ2-1
d_call: NA

cdr3_nt: TGTGCCAGCAGCCTGAGCTGGGGCACAGATACGCAGTATTTT
cdr3_aa: CASSLSWGTDTQYF
v_call: TRBV3-1
clone_size: few
j_call: TRBJ2-3
d_call: NA

cdr3_nt: TGTGCCAGCAGTTTAAGGGGACAGGGACGTACAGGCTACACCTTC
cdr3_aa: CASSLRGQGRTGYTF
v_call: TRBV12-3/TRBV12-4
clone_size: NA
j_call: TRBJ1-2
d_call: TRBD1

cdr3_nt: TGCGCCAGCAGCCAAGGCTCAAGGTTTGGAAACACCATATATTTT
cdr3_aa: CASSQGSRFGNTIYF
v_call: TRBV4-1
clone_size: NA
j_call: TRBJ1-3
d_call: NA

cdr3_nt: TGTGCCTGGAGCCCAAAGGACAGGGGTGATGAAAAACTGTTTTTT
cdr3_aa: CAWSPKDRGDEKLFF
v_call: TRBV30
clone_size: NA
j_call: TRBJ1-4
d_call: TRBD1

cdr3_nt: TGTGCCAGCAGTTACCGGGAACAGGGCTGGGATGAGCAGTTCTTC
cdr3_aa: CASSYREQGWDEQFF
v_call: TRBV6-5
clone_size: NA
j_call: TRBJ2-1
d_call: NA

cdr3_nt: TGTGCCAGCAGTTTACTAAGGGTTGACACCGGGGAGCTGTTTTTT
cdr3_aa: CASSLLRVDTGELFF
v_call: TRBV12-3/TRBV12-4
clone_size: NA
j_call: TRBJ2-2
d_call: NA

cdr3_nt: TGTGCCAGCAGCAAGGGACAGGGGGGGATACTTACCTACAATGAGCAGTTCTTC
cdr3_aa: CASSKGQGGILTYNEQFF
v_call: TRBV21-1
clone_size: NA
j_call: TRBJ2-1
d_call: NA

cdr3_nt: TGCGCCAGCAGCCACATAAGCGGGAGTTGGAATGAGCAGTTCTTC
cdr3_aa: CASSHISGSWNEQFF
v_call: TRBV4-1
clone_size: NA
j_call: TRBJ2-1
d_call: TRBD2

cdr3_nt: TGTGCCAGCGGACGACAGGGCGCAGATACGCAGTATTTT
cdr3_aa: CASGRQGADTQYF
v_call: TRBV7-2
clone_size: NA
j_call: TRBJ2-3
d_call: TRBD1

cdr3_nt: TGCAGTGCTAAGGGCCCTCTTACGGGTGAGCAGTTCTTC
cdr3_aa: CSAKGPLTGEQFF
v_call: TRBV20-1
clone_size: few
j_call: TRBJ2-1
d_call: NA

cdr3_nt: TGCAGCGTTGAAGATCTTATGGCGGGAGGGTATGAGCAGTTCTTC
cdr3_aa: CSVEDLMAGGYEQFF
v_call: TRBV29-1
clone_size: many
j_call: TRBJ2-1
d_call: TRBD2

cdr3_nt: TGCAGTGCTAGAGGCCCAGGGGGCCCTGGAGTCAACGAGCAGTACTTC
cdr3_aa: CSARGPGGPGVNEQYF
v_call: TRBV20-1
clone_size: many
j_call: TRBJ2-7
d_call: TRBD1

cdr3_nt: TGCAGTGCTCGAAGTGGACAGGGGAGGTCCAACGAGCAGTACTTC
cdr3_aa: CSARSGQGRSNEQYF
v_call: TRBV20-1
clone_size: NA
j_call: TRBJ2-7
d_call: TRBD1

cdr3_nt: TGTGCCAGCAGATTCACCGTTGGGGGGAGTGAGCAGTTCTTC
cdr3_aa: CASRFTVGGSEQFF
v_call: TRBV12-3/TRBV12-4
clone_size: few
j_call: TRBJ2-1
d_call: NA

cdr3_nt: TGTGCCAGCGCCCCCAACCGCCTGAGCGGGAGGCCCGGACGGGTAGCCAAAAACATTCAGTACTTC
cdr3_aa: CASAPNRLSGRPGRVAKNIQYF
v_call: TRBV11-1
clone_size: few
j_call: TRBJ2-4
d_call: TRBD2

cdr3_nt: TGTGCCATCAGTGGTGTACAGGGGGCTCACGAGCAGTACTTC
cdr3_aa: CAISGVQGAHEQYF
v_call: TRBV10-3
clone_size: many
j_call: TRBJ2-7
d_call: TRBD1

cdr3_nt: TGTGCCAGCATGGTCCTCCGACAGGCGAATGAGCAGTTCTTC
cdr3_aa: CASMVLRQANEQFF
v_call: TRBV6-5
clone_size: NA
j_call: TRBJ2-1
d_call: NA

cdr3_nt: TGTGCCACTAATGGGCGGAGCTCCTACGAGCAGTACTTC
cdr3_aa: CATNGRSSYEQYF
v_call: TRBV7-9
clone_size: NA
j_call: TRBJ2-7
d_call: NA

cdr3_nt: TGCAGCGCCACGAGGACTAGCGGGAGCCTCGATGAGCAGTTCTTC
cdr3_aa: CSATRTSGSLDEQFF
v_call: TRBV29-1
clone_size: NA
j_call: TRBJ2-1
d_call: TRBD2

cdr3_nt: TGTGCCAGCAGTGTCTTACAGGCAGCTAACTATGGCTACACCTTC
cdr3_aa: CASSVLQAANYGYTF
v_call: TRBV2
clone_size: NA
j_call: TRBJ1-2
d_call: NA

cdr3_nt: TGCGCCAGCAGCCAGGGACTAGCGGGAGTTCGTGAGACCCAGTACTTC
cdr3_aa: CASSQGLAGVRETQYF
v_call: TRBV4-3
clone_size: NA
j_call: TRBJ2-5
d_call: TRBD2

cdr3_nt: TGTGCCAGCAGTTTCACGAGATCGAGGGGGAGAACAGATACGCAGTATTTT
cdr3_aa: CASSFTRSRGRTDTQYF
v_call: TRBV6-2/TRBV6-3
clone_size: many
j_call: TRBJ2-3
d_call: NA

cdr3_nt: TGTGCCAGCAGCCGCGAGGGGGGGTTAAACACCATATATTTT
cdr3_aa: CASSREGGLNTIYF
v_call: TRBV4-2
clone_size: few
j_call: TRBJ1-3
d_call: NA

cdr3_nt: TGCGCCAGCAGCGCTTCCTCCCGACGGCCTTTCTACGAGCAGTACTTC
cdr3_aa: CASSASSRRPFYEQYF
v_call: TRBV5-1
clone_size: few
j_call: TRBJ2-7
d_call: NA

cdr3_nt: TGTGCCAGCAGCAAATCAACGGGAACCTACGAGCAGTACTTC
cdr3_aa: CASSKSTGTYEQYF
v_call: TRBV21-1
clone_size: many
j_call: TRBJ2-7
d_call: NA

cdr3_nt: TGTGCCAGCAGACCCCCCCTGGACTCTTTGGCCCAGTTCTTC
cdr3_aa: CASRPPLDSLAQFF
v_call: TRBV28
clone_size: few
j_call: TRBJ2-1
d_call: NA

cdr3_nt: TGCAGCGTTGATACGGAGCCCGCCACAGATACGCAGTATTTT
cdr3_aa: CSVDTEPATDTQYF
v_call: TRBV29-1
clone_size: NA
j_call: TRBJ2-3
d_call: NA

cdr3_nt: TGTGCCAGCAGCCTCCAAGGATTAGGGGAGACCCAGTACTTC
cdr3_aa: CASSLQGLGETQYF
v_call: TRBV3-1
clone_size: many
j_call: TRBJ2-5
d_call: NA

cdr3_nt: TGTGCCAGCAGCTTAGACCGCGCTCCTAACTATGGCTACACCTTC
cdr3_aa: CASSLDRAPNYGYTF
v_call: TRBV7-2
clone_size: few
j_call: TRBJ1-2
d_call: NA

cdr3_nt: TGTGCCAGCTCACCCGGACAGGGAGGAACTAATGAAAAACTGTTTTTT
cdr3_aa: CASSPGQGGTNEKLFF
v_call: TRBV18
clone_size: NA
j_call: TRBJ1-4
d_call: TRBD1

cdr3_nt: TGCAGCGCCGGGACGCCTGAGCAGTTCTTC
cdr3_aa: CSAGTPEQFF
v_call: TRBV29-1
clone_size: many
j_call: TRBJ2-1
d_call: NA

cdr3_nt: TGTGCCAGCACCTATTACTCCTACGAGCAGTACTTC
cdr3_aa: CASTYYSYEQYF
v_call: TRBV27
clone_size: few
j_call: TRBJ2-7
d_call: NA